Below, 10 T cell receptor beta chains from the same sample are listed, as sequenced in a study of blood T cell repertoires in COVID-19. Assay used: immunoSEQ multiplex PCR; TCRdb lists only in-frame clones, some missing. This repertoire shows fewer than 250,000 clones, about 88% found once; its top ten account for roughly 6.2%. Sequences were obtained from peripheral blood. These receptors all stem from a woman aged 40 to 50 who had recovered from COVID-19.

V is TRBV7-2 and J is TRBJ2-7, with a tentative D call TRBD1 (5 bases). CDR1 is SGHTA and CDR2 is FQGNSA in the germline V gene. The CDR3 sequence is 17 residues long. V was cut by 1 base and J by 0 bases, with 16 bases left in between. The DNA of the CDR3 is TGTGCCAGCAGCTTAGGAGGACATTTCTCCAGCTCCTACGAGCAGTACTTC. Protein product: CASSLGGHFSSSYEQYF.

The chain joins TRBV29-1 to TRBJ1-1; 7 positions match TRBD1. Unmatched junction bases numbered 7, after V lost 7 bases and J lost 8 bases. The germline V gene has CDR1 SQVTM and CDR2 ANQGSEA. This CDR3 is built from 11 residues. The CDR3 DNA follows: TGCAGCGATAGACAGGGCCTCGAAGCTTTCTTT. It specifies CSDRQGLEAFF.

The chain joins TRBV28 to TRBJ2-3; D is perhaps TRBD2 (6 bases). Trimming cost V 1 base and J 0 bases, with 11 bases left between them. Per the germline V gene, CDR1 is MDHEN and CDR2 is SYDVKM. The CDR3 consists of 16 residues. The CDR3 region has the DNA TGTGCCAGCAGTTTATTGTCCGGGACTAGCACAGATACGCAGTATTTT. This codes for CASSLLSGTSTDTQYF.

Comments on this clone: This sample includes further DNA sequences coding for the same CDR3. The chain joins TRBV18 to TRBJ1-1; no clear D. With 2 bases removed from V and 1 base from J, the gap between germline ends came to 8 bases. CDR3 length equals 14 residues. CDR1 and CDR2 (germline): KGHSH, LQKENI. The DNA of the CDR3 is TGTGCCAGCTCACCAGGGCGGGGGAACACTGAAGCTTTCTTT. Its protein product is CASSPGRGNTEAFF. Using reference TRBV18 and TRBJ1-1 for the parts outside the CDR3, the full variable domain is NAGVMQNPRHLVRRRGQEARLRCSPMKGHSHVYWYRQLPEEGLKFMVYLQKENIIDESGMPKERFSAEFPKEGPSILRIQQVVRGDSAAYFCASSPGRGNTEAFFGQGTRLTVV.

The rearrangement joins TRBV27 to TRBJ2-7, with D unclear. V was cut by 3 bases and J by 5 bases, with 5 bases left in between. Germline V gives CDR1 MNHEY, CDR2 SMNVEV (reference sequence). The CDR3 has 11 residues. CDR3 protein: CASSFGDEQYF. The CDR3 DNA reads as TGTGCCAGCAGTTTTGGAGACGAGCAGTACTTC.

The chain couples TRBV19 to TRBJ1-2, with TRBD1 identical over 8 bases. CDR3 length: 15 residues. Per the germline V gene, CDR1 is LNHDA and CDR2 is SQIVND (reference sequence). V lost 9 bases and J lost 7; bases outside the gene matches: 16. CDR3 DNA: TGTGCCAGCAGGATGGGCACAGGGGGAGGGATTGGCTACACCTTC. As protein: CASRMGTGGGIGYTF.

V usage is TRBV4-3 and J usage is TRBJ1-4, with D tentatively TRBD1 (6 bases). The CDR3 is 17 residues long. The V end was cut by 0 bases, the J end by 8 bases, with 19 bases between. Germline-derived CDR1 and CDR2 are LGHNA and YSLEER. DNA of the CDR3: TGCGCCAGCAGCCAAGATCTCCCCACAGGGTGGGGAGAAAAACTGTTTTTT. It encodes CASSQDLPTGWGEKLFF.

This chain joins TRBV9 and TRBJ1-4, with D tentatively TRBD1 (6 bases). Germline loops: CDR1 SGDLS, CDR2 YYNGEE. This CDR3 comprises 15 residues. Deletions cut 1 base from V and 5 bases from J, with 12 bases between. Here the CDR3 reads CASSVLTGSNEKLFF. CDR3 bases: TGTGCCAGCAGCGTATTAACAGGGTCGAATGAAAAACTGTTTTTT.

The chain carries TRBV2 and TRBJ1-4; no reliable D call. Germline V lookup: CDR1 SNHLY, CDR2 FYNNEI. Trimming took 3 bases from V and 4 from J, leaving 15 bases between them. The CDR3 loop spans 16 amino acids. The CDR3 sequence is CASSDLGSANNEKLFF. Here the CDR3 DNA reads TGTGCCAGCAGTGATCTGGGCTCTGCCAATAATGAAAAACTGTTTTTT.

Here the CDR3 DNA reads TGCGCCAGCAGCATCCAAGGAGGGGACCCCGGGAGCATTCAGTACTTC. This sequence encodes CASSIQGGDPGSIQYF. The chain joins TRBV5-1 to TRBJ2-4; D is possibly TRBD2 (6 bases). Germline values: CDR1 SGHRS, CDR2 YFSETQ. Trimming removed 4 bases at V and 9 bases at J, with 23 bases between. This CDR3 has 16 residues.